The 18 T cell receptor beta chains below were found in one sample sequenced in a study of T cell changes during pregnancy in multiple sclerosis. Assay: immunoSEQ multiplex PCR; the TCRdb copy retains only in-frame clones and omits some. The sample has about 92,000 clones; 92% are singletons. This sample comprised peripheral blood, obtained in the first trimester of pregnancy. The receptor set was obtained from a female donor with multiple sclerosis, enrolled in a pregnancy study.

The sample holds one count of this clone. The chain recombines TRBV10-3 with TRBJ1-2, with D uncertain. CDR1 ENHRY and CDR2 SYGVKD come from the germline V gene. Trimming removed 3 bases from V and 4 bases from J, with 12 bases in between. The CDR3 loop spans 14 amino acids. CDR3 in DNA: TGTGCCATCAGTGACTCAGGAATCTTCTATGGCTACACCTTC. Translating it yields CAISDSGIFYGYTF.

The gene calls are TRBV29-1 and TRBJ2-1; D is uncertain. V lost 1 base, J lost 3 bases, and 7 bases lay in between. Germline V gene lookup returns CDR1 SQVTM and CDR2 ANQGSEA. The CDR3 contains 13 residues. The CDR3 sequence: CSVEGGSYNEQFF. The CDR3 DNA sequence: TGCAGCGTTGAAGGCGGTAGCTACAATGAGCAGTTCTTC.

CDR3: CASSLEVVGVSYEQYF. CDR3 in DNA: TGTGCCAGCAGCTTGGAGGTGGTGGGAGTCTCCTACGAGCAGTACTTC. This chain links TRBV5-4 with TRBJ2-7, with D possibly TRBD2 on 5 matching bases. Germline CDR1 reads SGHNT; CDR2 reads YYREEE (reference sequence). The CDR3 is made up of 16 amino acids. Trimming removed 0 bases at V and 0 bases at J, with 13 bases between.

The CDR3 DNA reads as TGTGCCAGCAGTTTAGGGGACATGCTAGCGGGTTCCAAAAACATTCAGTACTTC. This sequence encodes CASSLGDMLAGSKNIQYF. This sequence joins TRBV28 and TRBJ2-4; 8 nucleotides agree with TRBD2. The germline V gene has CDR1 MDHEN and CDR2 SYDVKM. The CDR3 runs to 18 residues. V lost 2 bases, J lost 2 bases, and 11 bases stayed unmatched.

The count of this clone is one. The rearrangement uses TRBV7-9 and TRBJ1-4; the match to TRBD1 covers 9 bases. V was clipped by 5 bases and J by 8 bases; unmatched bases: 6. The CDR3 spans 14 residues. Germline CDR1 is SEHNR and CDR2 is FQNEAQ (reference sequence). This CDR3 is CASSTPGQGEKLFF. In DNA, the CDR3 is TGTGCCAGCAGCACCCCGGGACAGGGCGAAAAACTGTTTTTT.

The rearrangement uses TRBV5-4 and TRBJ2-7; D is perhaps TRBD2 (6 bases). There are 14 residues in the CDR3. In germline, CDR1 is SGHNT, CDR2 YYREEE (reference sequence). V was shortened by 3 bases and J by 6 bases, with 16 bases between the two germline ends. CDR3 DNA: TGTGCCAGCAGCTCCGGGACTCAAGTCGGCGAGCAGTACTTC. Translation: CASSSGTQVGEQYF.

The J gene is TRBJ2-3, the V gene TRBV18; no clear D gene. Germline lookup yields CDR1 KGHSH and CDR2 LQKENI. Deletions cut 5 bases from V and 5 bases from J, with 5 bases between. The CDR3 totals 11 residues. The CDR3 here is CASSSLDTQYF. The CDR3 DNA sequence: TGTGCCAGCTCATCCTTAGATACGCAGTATTTT.

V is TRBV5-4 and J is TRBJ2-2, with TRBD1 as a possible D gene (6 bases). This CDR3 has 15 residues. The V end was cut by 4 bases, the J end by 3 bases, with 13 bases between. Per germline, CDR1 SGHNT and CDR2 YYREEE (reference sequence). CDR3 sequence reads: CASSTGRTYTGELFF. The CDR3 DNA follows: TGTGCCAGCAGCACAGGGAGAACGTACACCGGGGAGCTGTTTTTT. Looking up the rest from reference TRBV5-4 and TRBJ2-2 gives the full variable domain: ETGVTQSPTHLIKTRGQQVTLRCSSQSGHNTVSWYQQALGQGPQFIFQYYREEENGRGNFPPRFSGLQFPNYSSELNVNALELDDSALYLCASSTGRTYTGELFFGEGSRLTVL.

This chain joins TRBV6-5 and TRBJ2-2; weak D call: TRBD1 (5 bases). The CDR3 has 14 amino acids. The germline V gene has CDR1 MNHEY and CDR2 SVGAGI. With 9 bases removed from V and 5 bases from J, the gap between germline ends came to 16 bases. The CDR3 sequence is CASRQSSFTGELFF. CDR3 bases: TGTGCCAGTCGACAGTCTTCTTTTACCGGGGAGCTGTTTTTT.

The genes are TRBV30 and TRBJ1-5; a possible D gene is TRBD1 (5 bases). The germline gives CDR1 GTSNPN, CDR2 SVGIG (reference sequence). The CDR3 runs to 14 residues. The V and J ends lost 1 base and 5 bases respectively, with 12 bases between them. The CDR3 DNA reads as TGTGCCTGGAGTGACGGGGCGGGGGATCAGCCCCAGCATTTT. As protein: CAWSDGAGDQPQHF. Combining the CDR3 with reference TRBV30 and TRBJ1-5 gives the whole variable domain SQTIHQWPATLVQPVGSPLSLECTVEGTSNPNLYWYRQAAGRGLQLLFYSVGIGQISSEVPQNLSASRPQDRQFILSSKKLLLSDSGFYLCAWSDGAGDQPQHFGDGTRLSIL.

The CDR3 DNA is TGTGCCAGCAGCCAAGAAAGCGACAGGGTTCACGAGCAGTACTTC. Its protein product is CASSQESDRVHEQYF. This rearrangement joins TRBV14 to TRBJ2-7; 7 nucleotides align to TRBD1. Germline lookup yields CDR1 SGHDN and CDR2 FVKESK. Trimming took 0 bases from V and 5 from J; bases not matched to a gene: 7. The length of the CDR3 is 15 residues. Using reference TRBV14 and TRBJ2-7 for the parts outside the CDR3, the full variable domain is EAGVTQFPSHSVIEKGQTVTLRCDPISGHDNLYWYRRVMGKEIKFLLHFVKESKQDESGMPNNRFLAERTGGTYSTLKVQPAELEDSGVYFCASSQESDRVHEQYFGPGTRLTVT.

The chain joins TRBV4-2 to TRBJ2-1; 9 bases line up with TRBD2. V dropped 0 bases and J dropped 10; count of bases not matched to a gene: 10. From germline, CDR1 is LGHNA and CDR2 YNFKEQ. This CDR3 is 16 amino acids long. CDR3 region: CASSQDRSSGVEEQFF. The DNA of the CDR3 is TGTGCCAGCAGCCAAGATAGGTCTAGCGGGGTAGAAGAGCAGTTCTTC.

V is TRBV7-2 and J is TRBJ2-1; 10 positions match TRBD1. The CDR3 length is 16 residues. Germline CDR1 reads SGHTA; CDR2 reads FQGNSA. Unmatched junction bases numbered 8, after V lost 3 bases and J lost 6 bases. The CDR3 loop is CASSLDGTGALNEQFF. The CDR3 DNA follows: TGTGCCAGCAGCTTGGACGGGACAGGGGCCCTCAATGAGCAGTTCTTC.

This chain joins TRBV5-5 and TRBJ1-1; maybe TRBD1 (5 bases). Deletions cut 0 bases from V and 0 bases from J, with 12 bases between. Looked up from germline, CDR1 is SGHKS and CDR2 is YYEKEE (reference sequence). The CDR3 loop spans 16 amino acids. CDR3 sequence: CASSLVDIDMNTEAFF. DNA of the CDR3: TGTGCCAGCAGCTTGGTGGACATTGACATGAACACTGAAGCTTTCTTT.

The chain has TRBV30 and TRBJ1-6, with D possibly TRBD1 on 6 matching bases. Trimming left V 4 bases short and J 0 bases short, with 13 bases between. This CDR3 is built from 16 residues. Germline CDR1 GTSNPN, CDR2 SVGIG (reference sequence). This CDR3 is CAWTKTGSSYNSPLHF. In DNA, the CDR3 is TGTGCCTGGACTAAAACAGGGAGCTCCTATAATTCACCCCTCCACTTT.

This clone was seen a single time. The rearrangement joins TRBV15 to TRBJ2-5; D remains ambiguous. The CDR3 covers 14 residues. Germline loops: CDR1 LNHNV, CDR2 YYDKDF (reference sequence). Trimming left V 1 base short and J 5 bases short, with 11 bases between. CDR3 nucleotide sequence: TGTGCCACCAGCAGAGTCGCAGGCCCGGAGACCCAGTACTTC. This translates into CATSRVAGPETQYF.

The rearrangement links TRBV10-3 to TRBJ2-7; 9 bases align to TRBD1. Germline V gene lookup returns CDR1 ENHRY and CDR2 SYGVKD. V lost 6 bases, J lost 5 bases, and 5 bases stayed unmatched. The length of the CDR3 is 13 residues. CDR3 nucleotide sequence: TGTGCCATCAGACAGGGGGCTTTGGACGAGCAGTACTTC. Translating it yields CAIRQGALDEQYF.

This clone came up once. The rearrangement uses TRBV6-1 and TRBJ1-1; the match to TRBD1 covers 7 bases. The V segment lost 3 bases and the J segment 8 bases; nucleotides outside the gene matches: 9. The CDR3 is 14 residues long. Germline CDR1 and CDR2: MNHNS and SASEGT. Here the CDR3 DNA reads TGTGCCAGCAGTGAGGGGACAGACCTACAGGAAGCTTTCTTT. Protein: CASSEGTDLQEAFF.